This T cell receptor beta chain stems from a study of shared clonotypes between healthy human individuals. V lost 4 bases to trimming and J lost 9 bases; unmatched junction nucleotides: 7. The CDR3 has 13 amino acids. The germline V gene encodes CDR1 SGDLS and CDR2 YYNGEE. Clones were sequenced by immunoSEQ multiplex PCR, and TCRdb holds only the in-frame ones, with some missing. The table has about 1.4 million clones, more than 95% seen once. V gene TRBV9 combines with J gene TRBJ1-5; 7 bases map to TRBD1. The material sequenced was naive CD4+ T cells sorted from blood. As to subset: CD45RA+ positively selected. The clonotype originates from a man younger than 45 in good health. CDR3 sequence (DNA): TGTGCCAGCAGCCGGGACAGCCGGGGGCCCCAGCATTTT. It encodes CASSRDSRGPQHF.